This TCR beta chain was sequenced for a study of T cell repertoires in cytomegalovirus infection. Across the study: It can be stated that public TCR beta signatures indicated CMV infection as well as a matching HLA type.

The CDR3 consists of 15 residues. V lost 1 base, J lost 0 bases, and 7 bases lay in between. Germline CDR1 SNHLY, CDR2 FYNNEI. Study observations and caveats: Of the TCR beta families, the public ones yielded a cumulative frequency that identified carriers of CMV plus the relevant HLA. The ex vivo response was dominated by HLA-C-restricted CMV-specific TCR beta clonotypes.

TCRdb processed the reads anew with MiXCR; each CDR3 protein has one entry. Of some 920,000 distinct CDR3 sequences listed, roughly 30% were seen once; the top ten hold roughly an eighth. Remarks on this clonotype: The antigen is undetermined.

This sequence was found in a human donor in good health (CMV status not recorded). Some clones in this sample may be carry-over from other donors' samples. Source: cultured CD8+ T cells from PBMCs, taken from culture after CMV antigen stimulation. This chain joins TRBV2 and TRBJ1-5; D is unclear. In nucleotides, the CDR3 is TGTGCCAGCAGTGAAGAGGGATATAGCAATCAGCCCCAGCATTTT. Protein sequence: CASSEEGYSNQPQHF.